This TCR beta chain was identified in a study of blood T cell repertoires in COVID-19. Looked up from germline, CDR1 is LNHDA and CDR2 is SQIVND (reference sequence). This CDR3 is built from 14 residues. Deletions cut 3 bases from V and 0 bases from J, with 7 bases between. Profiled with immunoSEQ multiplex PCR; TCRdb holds only in-frame clones, not every one. The top ten clones hold around 2.3% of a sample with roughly 130,000 clones, about 86% of them seen once. The chain has TRBV19 and TRBJ2-3, with D possibly matching TRBD2 (6 bases). This TCR was sampled from a woman aged 50 to 60 who had recovered from COVID-19. What was sequenced was PBMCs or T cells enriched from blood (not recorded which). CDR3 in DNA: TGTGCCAGTAGTATCCGGGGGAGCACAGATACGCAGTATTTT. The encoded protein is CASSIRGSTDTQYF.